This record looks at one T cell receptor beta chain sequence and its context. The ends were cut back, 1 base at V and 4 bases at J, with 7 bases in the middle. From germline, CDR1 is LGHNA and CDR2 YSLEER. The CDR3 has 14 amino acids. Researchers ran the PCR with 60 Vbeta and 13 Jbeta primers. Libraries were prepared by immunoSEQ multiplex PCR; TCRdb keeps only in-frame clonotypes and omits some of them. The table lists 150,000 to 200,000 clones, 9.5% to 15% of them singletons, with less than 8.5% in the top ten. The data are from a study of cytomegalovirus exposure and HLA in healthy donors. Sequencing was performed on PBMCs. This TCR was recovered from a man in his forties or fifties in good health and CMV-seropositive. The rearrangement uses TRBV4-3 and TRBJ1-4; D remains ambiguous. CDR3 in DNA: TGCGCCAGCAGCCAAGCAGTCAGTAATGAAAAACTGTTTTTT. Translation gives CASSQAVSNEKLFF.